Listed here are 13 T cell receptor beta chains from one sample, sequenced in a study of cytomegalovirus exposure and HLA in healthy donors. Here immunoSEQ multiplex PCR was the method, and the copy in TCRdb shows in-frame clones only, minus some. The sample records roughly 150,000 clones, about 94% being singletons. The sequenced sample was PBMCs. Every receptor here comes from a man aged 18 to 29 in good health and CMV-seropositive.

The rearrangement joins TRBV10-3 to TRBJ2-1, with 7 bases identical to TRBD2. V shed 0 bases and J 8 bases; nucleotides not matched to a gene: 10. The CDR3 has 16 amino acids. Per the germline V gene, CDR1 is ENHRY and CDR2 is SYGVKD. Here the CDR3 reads CAISESLADTRDEQFF. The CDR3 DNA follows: TGTGCCATCAGTGAGTCGCTAGCGGACACACGGGATGAGCAGTTCTTC.

As DNA, the CDR3 is TGTGCCAGCTCAAGGAACCGGGACAGGGGAAATTCACCCCTCCACTTT. It codes for CASSRNRDRGNSPLHF. The chain carries TRBV18 and TRBJ1-6, with TRBD1 matching 10 bases. Germline assignment: CDR1 KGHSH and CDR2 LQKENI. With V trimmed by 5 bases and J by 7 bases, 8 bases remained unmatched. The CDR3 has 16 residues.

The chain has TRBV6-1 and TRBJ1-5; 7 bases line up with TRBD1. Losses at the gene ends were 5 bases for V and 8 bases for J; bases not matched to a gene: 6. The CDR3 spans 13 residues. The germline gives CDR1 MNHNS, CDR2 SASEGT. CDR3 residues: CASSRTGQEPQHF. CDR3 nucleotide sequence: TGTGCCAGCAGTCGGACAGGCCAGGAGCCCCAGCATTTT.

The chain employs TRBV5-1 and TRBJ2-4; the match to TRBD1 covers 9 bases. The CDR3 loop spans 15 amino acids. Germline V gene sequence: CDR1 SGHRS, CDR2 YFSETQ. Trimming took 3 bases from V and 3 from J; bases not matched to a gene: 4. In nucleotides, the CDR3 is TGCGCCAGCAGCTCGGGACAGGGCAACAAAAACATTCAGTACTTC. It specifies CASSSGQGNKNIQYF.

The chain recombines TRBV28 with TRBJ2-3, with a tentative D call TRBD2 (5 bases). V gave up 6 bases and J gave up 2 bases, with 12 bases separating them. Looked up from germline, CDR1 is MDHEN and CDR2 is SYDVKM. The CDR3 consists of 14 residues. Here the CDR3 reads CASRPTSYTDTQYF. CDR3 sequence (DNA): TGTGCCAGCAGACCTACTAGTTACACAGATACGCAGTATTTT.

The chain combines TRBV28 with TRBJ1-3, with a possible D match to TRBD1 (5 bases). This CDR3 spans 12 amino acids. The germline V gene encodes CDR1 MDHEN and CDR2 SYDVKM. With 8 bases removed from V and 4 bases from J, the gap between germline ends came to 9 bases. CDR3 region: CASSGAGNTIYF. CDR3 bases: TGTGCCAGCTCTGGGGCAGGAAACACCATATATTTT.

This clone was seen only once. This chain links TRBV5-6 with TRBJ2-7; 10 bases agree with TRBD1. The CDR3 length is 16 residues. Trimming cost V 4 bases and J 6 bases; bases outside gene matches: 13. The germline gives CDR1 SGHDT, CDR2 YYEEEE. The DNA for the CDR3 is TGTGCCAGCAGCACTTTTATAGGGACAGGGGAGGGCGAGCAGTACTTC. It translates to CASSTFIGTGEGEQYF.

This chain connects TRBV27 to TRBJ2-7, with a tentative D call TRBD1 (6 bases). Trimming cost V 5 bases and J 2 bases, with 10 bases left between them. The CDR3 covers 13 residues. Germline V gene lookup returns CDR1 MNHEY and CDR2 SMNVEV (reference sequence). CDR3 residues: CASSPTGTYEQYF. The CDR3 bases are TGTGCCAGCAGTCCCACAGGGACCTACGAGCAGTACTTC.

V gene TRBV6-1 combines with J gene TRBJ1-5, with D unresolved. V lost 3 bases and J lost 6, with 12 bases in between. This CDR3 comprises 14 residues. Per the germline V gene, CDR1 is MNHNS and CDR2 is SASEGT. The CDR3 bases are TGTGCCAGCAGTGACGCCGTGCGGATTCAGCCCCAGCATTTT. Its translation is CASSDAVRIQPQHF.

The CDR3 spells CASSTQGNGNTIYF. Here the CDR3 DNA reads TGTGCCAGCAGTACACAGGGTAATGGAAACACCATATATTTT. The rearrangement uses TRBV5-6 and TRBJ1-3, with a possible D match to TRBD1 (6 bases). V was clipped by 5 bases and J by 3 bases, with 12 bases between them. Germline V gives CDR1 SGHDT, CDR2 YYEEEE. The CDR3 loop spans 14 amino acids.

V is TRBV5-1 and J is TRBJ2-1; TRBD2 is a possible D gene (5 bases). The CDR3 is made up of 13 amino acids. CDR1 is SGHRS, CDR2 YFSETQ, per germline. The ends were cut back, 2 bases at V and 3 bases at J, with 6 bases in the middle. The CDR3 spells CASSFTSYNEQFF. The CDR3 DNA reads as TGCGCCAGCAGCTTTACTAGCTACAATGAGCAGTTCTTC.

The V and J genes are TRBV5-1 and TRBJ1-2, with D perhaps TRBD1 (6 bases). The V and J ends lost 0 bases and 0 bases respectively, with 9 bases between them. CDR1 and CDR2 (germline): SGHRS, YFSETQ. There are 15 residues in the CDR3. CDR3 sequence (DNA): TGCGCCAGCAGCTTGGGTTGGGGGCCTAACTATGGCTACACCTTC. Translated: CASSLGWGPNYGYTF.

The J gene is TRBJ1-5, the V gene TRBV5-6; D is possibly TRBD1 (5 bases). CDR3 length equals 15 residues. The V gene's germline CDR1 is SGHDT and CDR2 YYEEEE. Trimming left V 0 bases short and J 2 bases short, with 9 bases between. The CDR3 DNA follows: TGTGCCAGCAGCTTGGCCCTGACAGGCAATCAGCCCCAGCATTTT. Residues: CASSLALTGNQPQHF. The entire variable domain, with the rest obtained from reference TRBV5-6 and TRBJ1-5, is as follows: DAGVTQSPTHLIKTRGQQVTLRCSPKSGHDTVSWYQQALGQGPQFIFQYYEEEERQRGNFPDRFSGHQFPNYSSELNVNALLLGDSALYLCASSLALTGNQPQHFGDGTRLSIL.